The next 22 T cell receptor beta chains were all read from a single sample in a study of early T cells in non-severe SARS-CoV-2 infection. One entry per CDR3 protein results from TCRdb running MiXCR on the 5' RACE reads. The profile shows roughly 70,000 distinct CDR3 sequences, roughly 18% of them singletons. Sequences were derived from whole blood, sampled at baseline. The receptors shown here come from an adult who was a healthcare worker with PCR-confirmed SARS-CoV-2 infection or an uninfected control (not recorded which).

The chain carries TRBV20-1 and TRBJ2-1; D gene unclear. Between the trimmed V and J ends, which lost 2 bases and 10 bases, there was a span of 15 bases. CDR3 size: 13 residues. The germline gives CDR1 DFQATT, CDR2 SNEGSKA (reference sequence). This CDR3 is CSARFGSVGEQFF. The CDR3 coding sequence is TGCAGTGCTAGATTCGGCAGCGTTGGCGAGCAGTTCTTC.

The J gene is TRBJ2-3, the V gene TRBV20-1; no reliable D call. Between the trimmed V and J ends, which lost 3 bases and 0 bases, there was a span of 16 bases. Germline CDR1 reads DFQATT; CDR2 reads SNEGSKA (reference sequence). This CDR3 has 16 amino acids. The CDR3 DNA reads as TGCAGTGCTAGTCGGCTTATAGCTTCTAGCACAGATACGCAGTATTTT. This encodes CSASRLIASSTDTQYF.

The sample holds a few counts of this clonotype. The chain employs TRBV7-9 and TRBJ2-5, with D possibly TRBD2 on 5 matching bases. The V gene lost 4 bases and the J gene lost 5 bases, with 26 bases spanning the gap. The CDR3 covers 18 residues. In germline, CDR1 is SEHNR, CDR2 FQNEAQ (reference sequence). In DNA form, the CDR3 reads TGTGCCAGCAGCTCAGCGCTCGGCGCAGGTTCGGGGATGGAGACCCAGTACTTC. Its translation is CASSSALGAGSGMETQYF.

This clonotype was recorded at least ten times. This sequence joins TRBV4-1 and TRBJ2-1; no definite D call. In germline, CDR1 is MGHRA, CDR2 YSYEKL. Trimming removed 2 bases from V and 7 bases from J, with 3 bases in between. The CDR3 is 11 residues long. The CDR3 sequence: CASSQINEQFF. The CDR3 region has the DNA TGCGCCAGCAGCCAAATTAATGAGCAGTTCTTC.

This clonotype has more than one count but fewer than ten. The rearrangement joins TRBV11-2 to TRBJ2-3, with 7 bases matching TRBD1. The junction had 5 bases not matched to a gene; V was cut back by 5 bases and J by 6 bases. The CDR3 spans 13 residues. Germline assignment: CDR1 SGHAT and CDR2 FQNNGV. The DNA of the CDR3 is TGTGCCAGCAGCCGGACAGGCCCGGATACGCAGTATTTT. This encodes CASSRTGPDTQYF.

There are a few counts of this clonotype. The chain couples TRBV10-2 to TRBJ2-7, with TRBD2 matching over 11 bases. The germline gives CDR1 WSHSY, CDR2 SAAADI. V dropped 4 bases and J dropped 3; count of bases not matched to a gene: 8. This CDR3 has 16 amino acids. The CDR3 loop reads CASSGGGLAVSYEQYF. In DNA form, the CDR3 reads TGCGCCAGCAGTGGGGGGGGACTAGCGGTTAGCTACGAGCAGTACTTC.

The chain uses TRBV5-1 and TRBJ1-2, with 7 nucleotides matching TRBD1. The germline gives CDR1 SGHRS, CDR2 YFSETQ. With V trimmed by 1 base and J by 6 bases, 9 bases remained unmatched. This CDR3 is built from 15 residues. In nucleotides, the CDR3 is TGCGCCAGCAGCTTGCCCAACCAGGGGGTTCATGGCTACACCTTC. Residues: CASSLPNQGVHGYTF.

This clonotype was counted a few times. The chain joins TRBV11-2 to TRBJ2-1; TRBD2 matches at 12 bases. The CDR3 totals 17 residues. V shed 4 bases and J 2 bases; nucleotides not matched to a gene: 6. CDR1 is SGHAT, CDR2 FQNNGV, per germline. This chain's CDR3 is CASSYGTSGSPYNEQFF. In DNA, the CDR3 is TGTGCCAGCAGCTACGGGACTAGCGGGTCCCCCTACAATGAGCAGTTCTTC. The full variable domain, its missing parts supplied by reference TRBV11-2 and TRBJ2-1, is EAGVAQSPRYKIIEKRQSVAFWCNPISGHATLYWYQQILGQGPKLLIQFQNNGVVDDSQLPKDRFSAERLKGVDSTLKIQPAKLEDSAVYLCASSYGTSGSPYNEQFFGPGTRLTVL.

The chain combines TRBV19 with TRBJ1-5; D unresolved. Germline lookup yields CDR1 LNHDA and CDR2 SQIVND (reference sequence). The CDR3 extends over 12 amino acids. Trimming left V 5 bases short and J 7 bases short, with 9 bases between. The CDR3 is CASSWLGQPQHF. As DNA, the CDR3 is TGTGCCAGTAGTTGGTTAGGGCAGCCCCAGCATTTT.

The chain is built from TRBV7-9 and TRBJ2-1, with D perhaps being TRBD1 or TRBD2 (6 bases each). Germline V gives CDR1 SEHNR, CDR2 FQNEAQ (reference sequence). The CDR3 is made up of 18 amino acids. V shed 2 bases and J shed 5 bases, with 22 bases lying between them. CDR3 nucleotides: TGTGCCAGCAGCTTAAGGGGACAACTCGGGACTCGGGACAATGAGCAGTTCTTC. It encodes CASSLRGQLGTRDNEQFF.

This clonotype was recorded a few times. The chain combines TRBV7-6 with TRBJ1-4; D unclear. CDR1 SGHVS and CDR2 FNYEAQ come from the germline V gene. The ends were cut back, 5 bases at V and 8 bases at J, with 12 bases in the middle. The CDR3 consists of 13 residues. CDR3 loop: CASSPDTREKLFF. The CDR3 bases are TGTGCCAGCAGCCCCGACACGCGGGAAAAACTGTTTTTT. Full variable domain (rest looked up from reference TRBV7-6 and TRBJ1-4): GAGVSQSPRYKVTKRGQDVALRCDPISGHVSLYWYRQALGQGPEFLTYFNYEAQQDKSGLPNDRFSAERPEGSISTLTIQRTEQRDSAMYRCASSPDTREKLFFGSGTQLSVL.

This clonotype was detected ten times or more. This chain links TRBV2 with TRBJ2-7; 11 bases are a match to TRBD2. Germline V CDR1 and CDR2: SNHLY, FYNNEI. The CDR3 contains 13 residues. The junction had 3 bases not matched to a gene; V was cut back by 7 bases and J by 4 bases. In DNA form, the CDR3 reads TGTGCCAGCACCTTAGCGGGGGGGTACGAGCAGTACTTC. This translates into CASTLAGGYEQYF.

This clonotype showed up many times. V and J are TRBV2 and TRBJ2-6, with D unresolved. The length of the CDR3 is 14 residues. In germline, CDR1 is SNHLY, CDR2 FYNNEI. The V end lost 6 bases, the J end lost 0 bases, and 6 bases lay between the germline ends. This chain's CDR3 is CASRESSGANVLTF. CDR3 nucleotide sequence: TGTGCCAGCAGGGAGAGCTCTGGGGCCAACGTCCTGACTTTC.

This clonotype has only a few counts. The chain combines TRBV11-2 with TRBJ2-2; D not resolved. Between the trimmed V and J ends, which lost 2 bases and 3 bases, there was a span of 7 bases. The CDR3 sequence is 14 residues long. Germline V lookup: CDR1 SGHAT, CDR2 FQNNGV. CDR3 DNA sequence: TGTGCCAGCAGCTTAAATATCGACACCGGGGAGCTGTTTTTT. It specifies CASSLNIDTGELFF.

The chain links TRBV16 to TRBJ1-2, with no clear D. The ends were cut back, 0 bases at V and 1 base at J, with 9 bases in the middle. Germline assignment: CDR1 KGHSY and CDR2 FQNENV. CDR3 length: 15 amino acids. CDR3 DNA: TGTGCCAGCAGCCAATCAATTCCGAATAACTATGGCTACACCTTC. It is translated as CASSQSIPNNYGYTF.

The chain is built from TRBV28 and TRBJ2-5; 11 positions agree with TRBD2. CDR3 size: 15 residues. V was pared by 6 bases and J by 4 bases, with 7 bases of the junction left unmatched. Looked up from germline, CDR1 is MDHEN and CDR2 is SYDVKM. CDR3 coding DNA: TGTGCCAGCAGCCAAAGACTAGCGGGGCTAGAGACCCAGTACTTC. Its protein is CASSQRLAGLETQYF.

The CDR3 nucleotides are TGTGCCAGCAGCCAAACTTCTCAAGCTTTCTTT. Its translation is CASSQTSQAFF. The V gene is TRBV3-1, the J gene TRBJ1-1; unclear D gene. This CDR3 is 11 amino acids long. Germline V gives CDR1 LGHDT, CDR2 YNNKEL (reference sequence). V lost 2 bases and J 9 bases, leaving 7 bases between the germline ends.

V gene TRBV20-1 combines with J gene TRBJ2-7, with D perhaps TRBD2 (6 bases). This CDR3 region has 13 residues. The V and J ends lost 3 bases and 5 bases respectively, with 14 bases between them. CDR1 DFQATT and CDR2 SNEGSKA come from the germline V gene (reference sequence). CDR3 region: CSASIGSSDEQYF. CDR3 sequence (DNA): TGCAGTGCTAGCATCGGGAGTTCCGACGAGCAGTACTTC.

The genes are TRBV2 and TRBJ2-2, with 7 bases matching TRBD1. From germline, CDR1 is SNHLY and CDR2 FYNNEI. This CDR3 spans 13 amino acids. V was pared by 5 bases and J by 8 bases, with 5 bases of the junction left unmatched. CDR3: CASSPDRVGELFF. As DNA, the CDR3 is TGTGCCAGCAGTCCCGACAGGGTTGGGGAGCTGTTTTTT.

The chain recombines TRBV5-4 with TRBJ2-5, with D possibly matching TRBD1 (6 bases). This CDR3 region has 13 residues. Per the germline V gene, CDR1 is SGHNT and CDR2 is YYREEE (reference sequence). Deletions cut 4 bases from V and 9 bases from J, with 16 bases between. This CDR3 is CASSLQGLDPQYF. The CDR3 DNA is TGTGCCAGCAGCCTACAGGGCCTGGATCCCCAGTACTTC.

J is TRBJ2-7 and V is TRBV7-9; D possibly corresponds to TRBD2 (5 bases). The CDR3 sequence is 17 residues long. Between the trimmed V and J ends, which lost 1 base and 0 bases, there was a span of 16 bases. The germline V gene has CDR1 SEHNR and CDR2 FQNEAQ (reference sequence). The CDR3 sequence is CASSLVGGSLTSYEQYF. CDR3 sequence (DNA): TGTGCCAGCAGCTTAGTTGGTGGGAGCCTAACCTCCTACGAGCAGTACTTC.

This chain uses TRBV27 with TRBJ2-3, with 11 bases aligning to TRBD2. V was clipped by 4 bases and J by 5 bases; unmatched bases: 5. CDR3 length: 15 amino acids. CDR1 MNHEY and CDR2 SMNVEV come from the germline V gene (reference sequence). In nucleotides, the CDR3 is TGTGCCAGCAGTTCCATAGCGGGGGGGTTAGATACGCAGTATTTT. Translating it yields CASSSIAGGLDTQYF.